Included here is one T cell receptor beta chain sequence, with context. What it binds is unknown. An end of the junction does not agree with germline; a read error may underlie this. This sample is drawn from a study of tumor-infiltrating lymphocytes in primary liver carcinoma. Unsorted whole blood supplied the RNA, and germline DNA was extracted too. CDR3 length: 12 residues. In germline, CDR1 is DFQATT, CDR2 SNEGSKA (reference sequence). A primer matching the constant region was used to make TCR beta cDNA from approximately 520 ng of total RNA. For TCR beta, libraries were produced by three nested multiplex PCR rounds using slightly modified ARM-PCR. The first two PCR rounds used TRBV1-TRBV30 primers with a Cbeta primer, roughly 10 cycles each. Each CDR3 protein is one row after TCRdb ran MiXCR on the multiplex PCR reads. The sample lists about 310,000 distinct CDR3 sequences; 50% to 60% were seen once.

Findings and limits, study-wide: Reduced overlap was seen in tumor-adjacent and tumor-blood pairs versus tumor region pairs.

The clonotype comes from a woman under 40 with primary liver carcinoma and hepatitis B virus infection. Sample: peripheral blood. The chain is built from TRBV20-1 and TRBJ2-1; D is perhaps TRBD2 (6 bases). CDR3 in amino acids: CSARPLREERFF. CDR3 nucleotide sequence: TGCAGTGCCCGACCCCTCAGGGAGGAGCGGTTCTTC.